The present entry profiles one TCR beta chain with its context. This sample stems from a study of blood T cell repertoires in COVID-19. Study in general: T cells, B-cell-depleted T cells, or PBMCs supplied cDNA or gDNA.

CDR3 length: 11 residues. V lost 5 bases and J 9 bases, leaving 11 bases between the germline ends. CDR1 GTSNPN and CDR2 SVGIG come from the germline V gene (reference sequence). Data came from immunoSEQ multiplex PCR; TCRdb stores just in-frame clones and leaves some out. The table lists approximately 270,000 clones, 80% to 90% of them singletons. Everyone who took part was roughly 18 to 100 years old, and they came from about 25 US areas. Cohort assignment relied on participant-reported clinical history. Recovered status applied to Cohort 3 donors who had two consecutive negative PCRs. It also applied to those with clearance or with symptom resolution.

This TCR came from a woman between 45 and 60 years old who had recovered from COVID-19. The J gene is TRBJ1-3, the V gene TRBV30; unclear D gene. The sample consisted of PBMCs or T cells enriched from blood (not recorded which). CDR3: CAWVAVSTIYF. The DNA of the CDR3 is TGTGCCTGGGTGGCGGTGAGCACCATATATTTT. The full variable domain, rest sourced from reference TRBV30 and TRBJ1-3, is SQTIHQWPATLVQPVGSPLSLECTVEGTSNPNLYWYRQAAGRGLQLLFYSVGIGQISSEVPQNLSASRPQDRQFILSSKKLLLSDSGFYLCAWVAVSTIYFGEGSWLTVV.